This T cell receptor (beta chain) was obtained from a study of human T cells and chemical hapten exposure. Unique molecular identifiers were linked by the library to individual cDNA molecules. TCRdb recomputed calls from the RACE reads with MiXCR, one row per CDR3 protein. Found here are about 80,000 distinct CDR3 sequences, around 15% of them singletons; the top ten hold roughly 4.6%. Time point given: pre-sensitization, week 0. Treatment of the sample: therapeutic diphenylcyclopropenone sensitization with weekly scalp DPC. This clonotype was observed a few times. This CDR3 is built from 15 residues. Germline assignment: CDR1 LGHDT and CDR2 YNNKEL (reference sequence). V gave up 2 bases and J gave up 3 bases, with 13 bases separating them.

The TCR comes from a woman in her fifties or sixties with alopecia areata. Some clones in this sample may be carry-over from other donors' samples. The chain joins TRBV3-1 to TRBJ1-1; D may be TRBD1 (6 bases). The sequences come from whole blood, collected in connection with sensitization to the hapten diphenylcyclopropenone (DPC). This CDR3 is CASSQTGKGHTEAFF. The CDR3 DNA reads TGTGCCAGCAGCCAAACAGGGAAAGGGCACACTGAAGCTTTCTTT. The whole variable domain, filled in from reference TRBV3-1 and TRBJ1-1, reads DTAVSQTPKYLVTQMGNDKSIKCEQNLGHDTMYWYKQDSKKFLKIMFSYNNKELIINETVPNRFSPKSPDKAHLNLHINSLELGDSAVYFCASSQTGKGHTEAFFGQGTRLTVV.